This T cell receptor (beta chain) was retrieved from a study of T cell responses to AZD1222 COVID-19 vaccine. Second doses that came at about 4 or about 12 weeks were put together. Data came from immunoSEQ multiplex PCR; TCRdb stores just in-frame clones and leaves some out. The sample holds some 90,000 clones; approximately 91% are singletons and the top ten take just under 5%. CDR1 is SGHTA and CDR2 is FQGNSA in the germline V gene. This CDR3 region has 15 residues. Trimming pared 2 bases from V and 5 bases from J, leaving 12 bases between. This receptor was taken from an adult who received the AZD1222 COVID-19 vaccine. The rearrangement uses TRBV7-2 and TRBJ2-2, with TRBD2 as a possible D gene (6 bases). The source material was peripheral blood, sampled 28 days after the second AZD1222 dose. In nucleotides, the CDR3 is TGTGCCAGCAGCTTAAGACGGGGGTGGACCGGGGAGCTGTTTTTT. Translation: CASSLRRGWTGELFF. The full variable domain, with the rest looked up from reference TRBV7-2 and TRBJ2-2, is GAGVSQSPSNKVTEKGKDVELRCDPISGHTALYWYRQSLGQGLEFLIYFQGNSAPDKSGLPSDRFSAERTGGSVSTLTIQRTQQEDSAVYLCASSLRRGWTGELFFGEGSRLTVL.